This T cell receptor beta chain is drawn from a study of cytomegalovirus exposure and HLA in healthy donors (dated by TCRdb to between 2016 and 2019). Describing the broader study: In an earlier analysis of under 600 of the donors, approximately 300 Gb of sequence data and just under 120 million unique TCR beta sequences from 180 million or so T cells were reported. Around 300 gigabases of sequencing data and approximately 93 million unique TCR sequences were included in an early release covering roughly 700 HLA-typed donors. The genetic ancestry cluster associated with self-reported Caucasian donors included 65% to 90% of the 350 to 500 genotyped donors. The study was designed to test whether signatures of past pathogen exposure could be identified by cataloging public T cell receptors. Using immunosequencing, the study profiled T cell repertoires from about 620 subjects and related those repertoires to cytomegalovirus serostatus. Along with the approximately 600-subject first cohort, a separate validation cohort of around 110 different subjects was used. To predict cytomegalovirus infection status, the study brought together high-throughput TCR immunosequencing, statistical association of individual TCRs with disease status, and machine learning. A later analysis re-analyzed previously published TCR beta repertoires from several hundred donors and added high-resolution HLA genotyping to study TCR occurrence patterns. Rather than using new phenotypic data, the later analysis identified candidate immune exposures from TCR beta sequences and from how often those sequences occurred across donors. In an earlier analysis of more than 550 of the donors, high-throughput TCR beta sequencing was used to judge whether each TCR beta V gene segment behaved as functional or pseudogenic. Alongside the repertoire data, information on donor age, sex, ethnicity and CMV serostatus was compiled. Genome-wide SNP genotypes for about 60% of the roughly 700 donors were used in a later genetic analysis, which treated that subset as a discovery cohort. All discovery cohort repertoires had been generated using a single sequencing platform. Class I and class II HLA loci were covered by the typing at four-digit resolution. The number of donors typed differed by locus, with about 629-640 for A, B, C, DRB1 and DQB1, roughly 520 for DQA1, about 610 for DPA1, and over 400 for DPB1. Five DR-DQ haplotypes were treated as single units for association and clustering because of strong linkage in the cohort. Among roughly 400 genotyped donors of the cohort, an average of around 250,000 unique TCR beta nucleotide sequences was sequenced per donor, of which about 18% were non-productive.

The investigation overall reported the following: Several of the top co-occurrence clusters appeared to be linked to parvovirus B19, influenza, CMV and Epstein-Barr virus, according to a later analysis. In a later analysis, the rate of TCR association differed among HLA loci, with DRB1 alleles having the most associated TCRs and HLA-C alleles having the fewest. V-gene and J-gene trimming of TCR beta chains was associated with a missense DCLRE1C variant in a later genetic analysis, and the association was replicated in an independent cohort. In this cohort, only TCR beta chains were sequenced, and detectable features were limited by the absence of alpha or paired-chain data. At a false discovery rate of 0.05, a later analysis linked 15,000 to 20,000 TCR beta sequences to specific HLA alleles. Because some donors lacked HLA typing at each locus, the association tests relied only on the typed subset. According to the authors, the approach could potentially be generalized to other disease states and immunological phenotypes. Strong co-occurrence of HLA alleles, especially DR and DQ, made assigning TCR associations to individual alleles difficult. In the study, roughly 160 TCR beta chains were listed as associated with cytomegalovirus. Sequencing depth was assumed to be roughly uniform across donors in the presence/absence analyses, though that assumption may not hold. The sequencing pipeline was judged likely to have produced a cluster of highly shared sequence variants as a technical artifact. A further reported finding was that TCR beta sequences accurately predicted the HLA-A and HLA-B alleles for most subjects in the first cohort. Because counts were too low, about 18 rarely observed V segments, including chromosome 9 orphons, were excluded from the earlier analysis of 587 of the donors. According to a later analysis, most CMV-associated TCR beta chains appeared to be HLA-restricted, and the HLA associations seemed to be driven largely by CMV exposure. Linkage disequilibrium might explain the correlated functional status among segregating V segments, but an unknown experimental factor could not be excluded. Broadly in line with IMGT annotations, most TCR beta V segments showed up in productive rearrangements about 87% or about 30% of the time in an earlier analysis of several hundred of the donors. The only immune exposure information available for the cohort was CMV serostatus. The 87-base-pair reads could not distinguish some IMGT-functional V segments, including TRBV6-2 and TRBV6-3, so those segments were excluded. Compared with equally common non-associated chains, HLA-associated TCR beta chains in a later analysis were more clonally expanded and had lower generation probabilities. A later genetic analysis reported fewer N-insertions in productive TCRs among donors in an Asian-associated ancestry cluster than the roughly 700-donor mean. Three of the identified cytomegalovirus-associated TCR beta chains were confirmed in vitro to be specific for cytomegalovirus antigens. Most TCR sequences were observed very rarely across donors, whereas some public TCRs were present in many individuals. The classifier was reported to diagnose cytomegalovirus status with high specificity and sensitivity in both the original cohort and the validation cohort.

A note on this clone: The antigen this receptor binds is unknown. No much larger clone is present one base from it, and per-base qualities are unavailable.

Libraries were built with the immunoSEQ multiplex PCR assay. For the multiplex PCR, a mixture combining 60 forward primers for TCR Vbeta segments and 13 reverse primers for TCR Jbeta segments was used. The CDR3 region of rearranged TCR beta genes was amplified from genomic DNA with a multiplex PCR assay. The amplified TCR beta libraries were sequenced on the Illumina HiSeq System as 87-base-pair reads. From the authors' description of their analysis: A later analysis tallied tens of millions of unique TCR beta chains across the 700 or so repertoires, and some 10 million of those chains were shared by two or more donors. Raw reads were error-corrected and collapsed into unique sequences by a nearest-neighbor algorithm in which closely related sequences were merged to remove PCR and sequencing errors. CDR3 sequences were aligned to IMGT reference sequences to assign V, D and J gene segments. Each retained sequence needed at least a six-nucleotide match to both a V gene segment and a J gene segment. A rearrangement counted as productive if the CDR3 had no stop codons and remained in frame with V and J, and every other rearrangement counted as non-productive. Following IMGT convention, CDR3 was defined as the stretch from the second conserved V-encoded cysteine up to the conserved J-encoded phenylalanine. In an earlier analysis of more than 550 of the donors, sequences lacking an unambiguous match to a single V gene segment were excluded. An earlier analysis of almost 600 of the donors classified V segments as functional when productive rearrangements were above 56.7% and as segregating when the standard deviation between donors was above 5%. To diagnose cytomegalovirus status from the catalog of TCR beta chain sequences, a statistical classification framework was built. A later analysis assigned V and J genes by comparing TCR nucleotide sequences with IMGT/GENE-DB human TR gene sequences. A later analysis assigned CDR3 sequences and most-parsimonious VDJ recombination scenarios with the TCRdist pipeline. A later analysis defined each TCR beta chain by its CDR3 amino acid sequence plus V-gene family, and excluded reads lacking a unique V-gene family. To address suspected cross-contamination and a sequencing artifact, a later analysis removed 550 to 750 highly shared, low-generation-probability nucleotide sequences. A later analysis calculated a clonal expansion index for each public chain from normalized within-repertoire ranks of inferred template counts. In a later analysis, generation probabilities were computed with a VDJ recombination model fitted to out-of-frame rearrangements, and the resulting probabilities were checked against IGoR. In a later analysis, hypergeometric tests were used to score TCR-TCR, TCR-HLA and TCR-CMV co-occurrence, with a repertoire-size bias correction applied to TCR pairs. False discovery rates were estimated in a later analysis by permuting HLA or CMV assignments 20 times. In a later analysis, co-occurring TCRs were grouped using DBSCAN, and TCRdist sequence similarity was added for clustering within HLA-allele-positive subsets. For co-occurrence clustering, repertoires with fewer than 30,000 or more than 120,000 public chains were excluded, along with roughly 5 repertoires with anomalous nucleotide sharing. TCRdb obtained this table from immuneACCESS and retained in-frame rearrangements with V and J assigned. These tables miss some clones; where compared with another copy, unresolved V genes account for less than half of the shortfall, and the remainder is unexplained. V, J and clone size derive from that table, while D and trimming were established from the DNA sequence. This sample holds 130,000 or so clones; under 85% were observed only once. The top ten constitute 3.5% to 5% of the sample.

V loses 4 bases at its end and J loses 1 base; junction bases beyond the gene matches: 10. CDR1 and CDR2 were assigned from the germline V gene (reference sequence) as LNHDA and SQIVND. The CDR3 goes from the cysteine to the phenylalanine over 17 residues. The DNA shown is the 51-base CDR3, in frame from base 1. The cohort comprised fewer than 750 healthy bone marrow donors. At the time of sampling, all cohort members were nominally healthy, though unrecorded immune exposures were likely present. The donor was CMV seropositive and was included in the group of approximately 310 seropositive cohort members. Every donor gave a peripheral blood sample, and the peripheral blood mononuclear cells from that sample were used for TCR beta sequencing. Genomic DNA was extracted from the blood cell samples with the Qiagen DNeasy Blood Extraction Kit.

The TCR originated in a male donor in good health and CMV-seropositive. Sequences were obtained from PBMCs. This sequence uses TRBV19 and TRBJ1-1, and TRBD1 matches 9 of the central bases. The DNA is as follows: TGTGCCAGTAGTAACTATCCGCCGACAGGGGGGAACACTGAAGCTTTCTTT. Its translation is CASSNYPPTGGNTEAFF.